The present entry profiles one T cell receptor (beta chain) with its context. As yet, its antigen is unknown. Germline CDR1 reads LNHDA; CDR2 reads SQIVND (reference sequence). V trimming: 5 bases; J trimming: 2 bases; junction bases outside the gene matches: 6. This CDR3 has 16 amino acids. Expressed TCRB transcripts were sequenced because the entire RNA isolate underwent reverse transcription. Libraries were prepared by immunoSEQ multiplex PCR; TCRdb keeps only in-frame clonotypes and omits some of them. The sample lists fewer than 500,000 clones, roughly 13% seen once, with around 0.035% in the top ten. This entry belongs to a study of beta chain features in type 1 diabetes. Sampling consisted of one heparinised blood draw per donor, averaging approximately 100 mL. CD45RO/CCR7/CD25/CD127/CD95/CD27 separated CD4+ naive, central memory, regulatory and stem cell-like memory cells by sorting. Whole-study findings and limits: Fewer insertions but more deletions were seen at VDJ junctions in type 1 diabetes patients.

Sequencing was done on a sample of naive CD4+ T cells from blood. This receptor was taken from a man aged 25 to 45 in good health. The V gene is TRBV19, the J gene TRBJ2-3; TRBD2 matches at 11 bases. CDR3 loop: CASSAPSGGYTDTQYF. For the CDR3, the DNA is TGTGCCAGTAGTGCACCTAGCGGGGGGTACACAGATACGCAGTATTTT.